These 3 T cell receptor beta chains were sequenced from one sample in a study of CD8+ T cells in alopecia areata. Described treatment: oral pan-JAK inhibitor, 5-10 mg twice daily. Following RNA extraction, reverse transcription yielded cDNA that acted as the sequencing template. Data came from immunoSEQ multiplex PCR; TCRdb stores just in-frame clones and leaves some out. The sample lists approximately 120,000 clones, over 60% seen once, with under 7.5% in the top ten. The sample in question was CD4+ T cells sorted from blood, obtained at week 4, from a patient treated with tofacitinib. The receptor set was obtained from a human donor with alopecia areata.

The chain recombines TRBV4-1 with TRBJ1-2; D might be TRBD1 (6 bases). From germline, CDR1 is MGHRA and CDR2 YSYEKL. This CDR3 is built from 16 residues. The germline V and J ends were trimmed by 3 bases and 4 bases, with 18 bases remaining between them. The CDR3 sequence: CASSHDSRTGPYGYTF. In DNA form, the CDR3 reads TGCGCCAGCAGCCACGATTCACGCACAGGGCCCTATGGCTACACCTTC.

The chain employs TRBV5-6 and TRBJ2-5; D unresolved. In germline, CDR1 is SGHDT, CDR2 YYEEEE. The CDR3 totals 16 residues. V lost 4 bases, J lost 4 bases, and 20 bases lay in between. In DNA, the CDR3 is TGTGCCAGCAGCGCTATCCCGGAGACCCCAGGAGAGACCCAGTACTTC. This translates into CASSAIPETPGETQYF.

At least ten counts were recorded for this clone. The V and J genes are TRBV7-2 and TRBJ2-3; perhaps D is TRBD1 or TRBD2 (5 bases each). This CDR3 is 13 amino acids long. The germline V gene has CDR1 SGHTA and CDR2 FQGNSA. Trimming removed 10 bases at V and 0 bases at J, with 11 bases between. The chain's CDR3 is CATRGGSTDTQYF. CDR3 bases: TGTGCCACACGGGGCGGGAGCACAGATACGCAGTATTTT. Combining the CDR3 with reference TRBV7-2 and TRBJ2-3 gives the whole variable domain GAGVSQSPSNKVTEKGKDVELRCDPISGHTALYWYRQSLGQGLEFLIYFQGNSAPDKSGLPSDRFSAERTGGSVSTLTIQRTQQEDSAVYLCATRGGSTDTQYFGPGTRLTVL.